This T cell receptor (beta chain) was documented in a study of cytomegalovirus exposure and HLA in healthy donors. Overall study results and limits: There were three CMV-associated chains whose specificity for CMV antigens was confirmed in vitro. Presence/absence analyses assumed roughly uniform sequencing depth across donors.

Primers for the PCR totalled 60 Vbeta and 13 Jbeta. Assay used: immunoSEQ multiplex PCR; TCRdb lists only in-frame clones, some missing. Of about 130,000 clones in the sample, around 67% are singletons; the top ten hold less than 5%. This clone occurred a few times. What it recognizes is unknown. Germline V gene lookup returns CDR1 SNHLY and CDR2 FYNNEI. The CDR3 sequence is 14 residues long. V was clipped by 4 bases and J by 1 base, with 5 bases between them. This TCR was sampled from a man aged 55 to 70 in good health and CMV-seropositive. The chain carries TRBV2 and TRBJ2-6, with D unresolved. The sample comprised PBMCs. CDR3 nucleotide sequence: TGTGCCAGCAGTGTCAATTCTGGGGCCAACGTCCTGACTTTC. Translated, it gives CASSVNSGANVLTF.